What follows are 21 T cell receptor beta chains derived from one specimen sequenced in a study of response to subunit inactivated influenza vaccine. Using its own MiXCR run on the RT-PCR reads, TCRdb lists one record per CDR3 protein. The sample gives 450,000 to 550,000 distinct CDR3 sequences, 25% of which show up once; 1.9% is in the top ten. The source material was CD4+ T cells sorted from PBMCs, sampled more than 4 days after vaccination. The origin of the receptors is a man aged 45-60 years who received an inactivated influenza vaccine.

This chain uses TRBV7-2 with TRBJ2-5; TRBD2 matches at 12 bases. Germline trimming cut 2 bases from V and 2 bases from J; bases unmatched to any gene: 3. CDR1 is SGHTA, CDR2 FQGNSA, per germline. The CDR3 spans 16 residues. The CDR3 reads CASSLRLAGEQETQYF. CDR3 sequence (DNA): TGTGCCAGCAGCTTAAGACTAGCGGGGGAGCAAGAGACCCAGTACTTC.

This clonotype has more than one count but fewer than ten. The chain is built from TRBV5-1 and TRBJ2-3; perhaps TRBD2 as D (6 bases). Between the trimmed V and J ends, which lost 2 bases and 4 bases, there was a span of 14 bases. Per the germline V gene, CDR1 is SGHRS and CDR2 is YFSETQ. The CDR3 extends over 15 amino acids. Written as DNA, the CDR3 is TGCGCCAGCAGCTTTCGCGGGACGGCGGCAGATACGCAGTATTTT. It is translated as CASSFRGTAADTQYF.

This clonotype was seen ten or more times. The V and J genes are TRBV12-3 or TRBV12-4 and TRBJ2-1; D might be TRBD2 (6 bases). This CDR3 has 14 amino acids. The ends were cut back, 6 bases at V and 0 bases at J, with 9 bases in the middle. CDR3 DNA sequence: TGTGCCAGCAGAGCGGGCAGCTCCTACAATGAGCAGTTCTTC. It is translated as CASRAGSSYNEQFF.

This clonotype turned up a few times. The rearrangement joins TRBV5-1 to TRBJ2-7; 8 nucleotides align to TRBD1. Germline V gene data show CDR1 as SGHRS and CDR2 as YFSETQ. The J segment lost 7 bases and the V segment lost 0 bases, leaving 9 bases of the junction unmatched. The CDR3 has 15 amino acids. The CDR3 spells CASSLAGTGVLEQYF. The CDR3 DNA is TGCGCCAGCAGCTTGGCCGGGACAGGAGTCCTGGAGCAGTACTTC. Based on the CDR3 plus reference TRBV5-1 and TRBJ2-7, the full variable domain is KAGVTQTPRYLIKTRGQQVTLSCSPISGHRSVSWYQQTPGQGLQFLFEYFSETQRNKGNFPGRFSGRQFSNSRSEMNVSTLELGDSALYLCASSLAGTGVLEQYFGPGTRLTVT.

The chain links TRBV4-3 to TRBJ2-3; no firm D call. The CDR3 length is 14 residues. V was pared by 1 base and J by 2 bases, with 7 bases between. Germline V gives CDR1 LGHNA, CDR2 YSLEER. The CDR3 DNA sequence: TGCGCCAGCAGCCAAGTTTACCTCACAGATACGCAGTATTTT. Its protein is CASSQVYLTDTQYF.

There are many counts of this clonotype. The chain recombines TRBV20-1 with TRBJ2-7; D gene uncertain. Trimming stripped 6 bases from V and 3 bases from J, with 24 bases between. The CDR3 is 16 amino acids. Germline V lookup: CDR1 DFQATT, CDR2 SNEGSKA (reference sequence). In DNA, the CDR3 is TGCAGTGCCCCAAAATGGGCGAGGATTTTAGACTACGAGCAGTACTTC. Its protein is CSAPKWARILDYEQYF.

The chain is built from TRBV7-9 and TRBJ1-2; the D is unclear. Germline V lookup: CDR1 SEHNR, CDR2 FQNEAQ (reference sequence). The CDR3 is made up of 15 amino acids. Trimming stripped 5 bases from V and 4 bases from J, with 17 bases between. The CDR3 DNA is TGTGCCAGCAGCCCTGGGCCCTTAGCGCCCTATGGCTACACCTTC. Translating it yields CASSPGPLAPYGYTF.

Only one count was recorded for this clonotype. The rearrangement uses TRBV5-1 and TRBJ2-3; 7 bases match TRBD1. The trim removed 3 bases at V and 2 bases at J, leaving 6 bases unmatched. CDR3 length equals 15 residues. Germline loops: CDR1 SGHRS, CDR2 YFSETQ. CDR3 coding DNA: TGCGCCAGCAGCTCGCTGACAGGGCACACAGATACGCAGTATTTT. Its protein is CASSSLTGHTDTQYF.

The V and J genes are TRBV20-1 and TRBJ2-3; D is uncertain. Germline CDR1 and CDR2: DFQATT and SNEGSKA (reference sequence). V was clipped by 7 bases and J by 1 base, with 12 bases between them. CDR3 length equals 13 residues. CDR3 sequence: CSGIRAGTDTQYF. The CDR3 nucleotides are TGCAGTGGTATAAGGGCCGGCACAGATACGCAGTATTTT.

V usage is TRBV29-1 and J usage is TRBJ2-3, with TRBD2 matching 9 bases. The CDR3 is 13 amino acids. Germline V gives CDR1 SQVTM, CDR2 ANQGSEA. V was clipped by 5 bases and J by 2 bases; unmatched bases: 2. In DNA, the CDR3 is TGCAGCGTTTCTAGCGGGAACACAGATACGCAGTATTTT. Translated: CSVSSGNTDTQYF.

CDR3 region: CSAAGADRTDTQYF. The CDR3 DNA is TGCAGTGCCGCTGGGGCGGACCGCACAGATACGCAGTATTTT. The J gene is TRBJ2-3, the V gene TRBV20-1; possible D gene TRBD1, 5 bases. Germline-derived CDR1 and CDR2 are DFQATT and SNEGSKA (reference sequence). Trimming took 6 bases from V and 1 from J, leaving 14 bases between them. This CDR3 is 14 amino acids long.

The chain combines TRBV5-1 with TRBJ2-3; TRBD2 might be the D (6 bases). CDR3 length: 14 amino acids. Trimming cost V 4 bases and J 3 bases, with 12 bases left between them. Germline CDR1 and CDR2: SGHRS and YFSETQ. This chain's CDR3 is CASSPGLGTDTQYF. The CDR3 nucleotides are TGCGCCAGCAGCCCGGGACTTGGAACAGATACGCAGTATTTT.

In its sample, this clonotype was seen a few times. This chain joins TRBV5-1 and TRBJ2-1; TRBD2 is a possible D gene (5 bases). This CDR3 has 12 amino acids. V was trimmed by 0 bases and J by 9 bases, leaving 7 bases between them. Looked up from germline, CDR1 is SGHRS and CDR2 is YFSETQ. The CDR3 protein is CASSLVRGEQFF. Written as DNA, the CDR3 is TGCGCCAGCAGCTTGGTTCGGGGTGAGCAGTTCTTC.

This clonotype was observed a few times. This chain joins TRBV7-2 and TRBJ2-6; 8 nucleotides agree with TRBD1. The V gene's germline CDR1 is SGHTA and CDR2 FQGNSA. The CDR3 spans 17 residues. With 2 bases clipped from V and 0 bases from J, the junction kept 3 bases outside the gene matches. Here the CDR3 DNA reads TGTGCCAGCAGCTTACGGGACAGGAGCTCTGGGGCCAACGTCCTGACTTTC. Its protein product is CASSLRDRSSGANVLTF. Drawing the rest from reference TRBV7-2 and TRBJ2-6, the complete variable domain is GAGVSQSPSNKVTEKGKDVELRCDPISGHTALYWYRQSLGQGLEFLIYFQGNSAPDKSGLPSDRFSAERTGGSVSTLTIQRTQQEDSAVYLCASSLRDRSSGANVLTFGAGSRLTVL.

This chain uses TRBV12-3 or TRBV12-4 with TRBJ2-1; TRBD1 might be the D (6 bases). The V gene lost 7 bases and the J gene lost 0 bases, with 25 bases spanning the gap. The CDR3 is made up of 19 amino acids. The CDR3 DNA is TGTGCCAGCAATTCCCTAGGACAGCTGAGACGATTCTCCTACAATGAGCAGTTCTTC. Amino acids: CASNSLGQLRRFSYNEQFF.

The chain has TRBV4-3 and TRBJ2-7, with 7 bases identical to TRBD2. Germline loops: CDR1 LGHNA, CDR2 YSLEER. The CDR3 is made up of 15 amino acids. V shed 0 bases, J shed 6 bases, and the junction held 8 bases outside the gene matches. The CDR3 region has the DNA TGCGCCAGCAGCCAAGACCCCGAGCGGGAACGCGAGCAGTACTTC. Encoded protein: CASSQDPEREREQYF.

This clonotype occurred a few times. The CDR3 DNA is TGTGCCAGCAGTTTCGACCCGGGACAGGTATTTTCCCAAGAGACCCAGTACTTC. This codes for CASSFDPGQVFSQETQYF. This chain links TRBV6-7 with TRBJ2-5; 8 bases match TRBD1. TRBV6-7 belongs to the ORF category, with a function that is uncertain. There are 18 residues in the CDR3. The junction had 14 bases not matched to a gene; V was cut back by 4 bases and J by 1 base.

This clonotype has a count of ten or more. J is TRBJ2-1 and V is TRBV5-1; maybe TRBD1 (5 bases). The CDR3 has 14 residues. V was cut by 1 base and J by 16 bases, with 21 bases left in between. The germline gives CDR1 SGHRS, CDR2 YFSETQ. CDR3 protein: CASSLRAGSAFTFF. The CDR3 DNA reads as TGCGCCAGCAGCTTGCGGGCAGGGTCGGCATTTACCTTCTTC.

V usage is TRBV10-3 and J usage is TRBJ2-5; possibly TRBD1 for D (5 bases). V lost 7 bases and J lost 3, with 6 bases in between. In germline, CDR1 is ENHRY, CDR2 SYGVKD. The CDR3 is 11 residues long. This chain's CDR3 is CAIKGEETQYF. The CDR3 DNA sequence: TGTGCCATCAAAGGGGAAGAGACCCAGTACTTC.

The gene calls are TRBV28 and TRBJ1-5; no definite D call. The CDR3 length is 14 residues. Trimming cost V 2 bases and J 4 bases, with 9 bases left between them. Per germline, CDR1 MDHEN and CDR2 SYDVKM. The CDR3 DNA sequence: TGTGCCAGCAGTTTAGTACAGCTGAATCAGCCCCAGCATTTT. It codes for CASSLVQLNQPQHF.

This clonotype was seen a handful of times. This rearrangement joins TRBV7-2 to TRBJ2-5; D gene uncertain. The germline gives CDR1 SGHTA, CDR2 FQGNSA. The CDR3 loop spans 15 amino acids. V lost 5 bases to trimming and J lost 4 bases, with 17 bases between them. The CDR3 DNA sequence: TGTGCCAGCAGCCTTAGTCCCGTACCAGGAGAGACCCAGTACTTC. It encodes CASSLSPVPGETQYF.